The 30 T cell receptor beta chains listed next were all sequenced from one sample in a study of OX40 agonist ivuxolimab in advanced cancers. Profiling relied on immunoSEQ multiplex PCR, and the TCRdb table lists in-frame clones only, not all of them. The sample holds approximately 94,000 clones, around 84% seen once. Sequences were derived from CD4+ or CD8+ T cells sorted from blood, sampled in a trial of the OX40 agonist ivuxolimab. The receptors shown here come from an adult with an advanced solid tumor such as melanoma, head and neck, liver or kidney cancer.

This chain uses TRBV6-1 with TRBJ2-3; maybe TRBD1 (5 bases). V lost 4 bases, J lost 2 bases, and 25 bases lay in between. In germline, CDR1 is MNHNS, CDR2 SASEGT. The CDR3 is 19 residues long. CDR3 DNA: TGTGCCAGCAGTGTAGACAGCTCCGTTTGGCTATCCAACACAGATACGCAGTATTTT. This translates into CASSVDSSVWLSNTDTQYF.

The V and J genes are TRBV7-2 and TRBJ2-7; a weak D match, TRBD2 (6 bases). Trimming took off 8 bases at V and 2 bases at J, with 13 bases between the two ends. The CDR3 is 13 amino acids. Germline V gene sequence: CDR1 SGHTA, CDR2 FQGNSA. The CDR3 protein is CASRESSTYEQYF. CDR3 nucleotides: TGTGCCAGCCGGGAGTCCTCGACCTACGAGCAGTACTTC.

This clone has a handful of counts. The genes are TRBV6-1 and TRBJ2-3, with 7 bases identical to TRBD1. V dropped 2 bases and J dropped 1; count of bases not matched to a gene: 15. This CDR3 contains 19 residues. The germline CDR1 and CDR2 sequences are MNHNS and SASEGT. Written as DNA, the CDR3 is TGTGCCAGCAGTGAAAGCTTGTTAGGTTACAGGGGACGCACAGATACGCAGTATTTT. Its protein product is CASSESLLGYRGRTDTQYF.

This clone was seen only once. J is TRBJ1-2 and V is TRBV7-3; 9 bases are a match to TRBD1. The V and J ends lost 6 bases and 4 bases, in that order; junction bases with no gene match: 3. Germline V gene data show CDR1 as SGHTA and CDR2 as FQGTGA. This CDR3 has 13 residues. The CDR3 loop is CASRGQGVYGYTF. The CDR3 DNA reads as TGTGCCAGCAGGGGACAGGGAGTCTATGGCTACACCTTC.

The chain links TRBV7-8 to TRBJ2-4; D not resolved. From germline, CDR1 is SGHVS and CDR2 FQNEAQ. The CDR3 runs 17 residues. The V end was cut by 5 bases, the J end by 3 bases, with 20 bases between. This CDR3 is CASSLSGPFKGKNIQYF. CDR3 nucleotides: TGTGCCAGCAGCCTTTCCGGACCGTTCAAGGGCAAAAACATTCAGTACTTC.

The rearrangement links TRBV2 to TRBJ2-1; D is perhaps TRBD1 (6 bases). From germline, CDR1 is SNHLY and CDR2 FYNNEI. CDR3 length: 15 amino acids. V was clipped by 10 bases and J by 0 bases, with 16 bases between them. CDR3: CATQLRGPSYNEQFF. The CDR3 DNA is TGTGCCACTCAACTCAGGGGCCCCTCCTACAATGAGCAGTTCTTC.

The J gene is TRBJ2-2, the V gene TRBV19, with 8 bases that match TRBD1. J lost 3 bases, V lost 9 bases, and 6 bases had no gene match. The CDR3 has 14 amino acids. Germline CDR1 reads LNHDA; CDR2 reads SQIVND (reference sequence). The CDR3 here is CASQKGQDTGELFF. The CDR3 bases are TGTGCCAGCCAGAAGGGACAGGACACCGGGGAGCTGTTTTTT.

This clone has a single count. This sequence joins TRBV5-4 and TRBJ2-5; 8 nucleotides align to TRBD1. The CDR3 contains 14 residues. Per the germline V gene, CDR1 is SGHNT and CDR2 is YYREEE (reference sequence). The J segment lost 2 bases and the V segment lost 4 bases, leaving 4 bases of the junction unmatched. The CDR3 DNA reads as TGTGCCAGCAGCCTCAGGACAGGGCAAGAGACCCAGTACTTC. Protein product: CASSLRTGQETQYF.

The chain links TRBV6-6 to TRBJ1-2; D not certain. The CDR3 is 14 residues long. The germline V gene has CDR1 MNHNY and CDR2 SVGAGI (reference sequence). The ends were cut back, 2 bases at V and 0 bases at J, with 7 bases in the middle. The CDR3 nucleotides read TGTGCCAGCAGTTACGGGAAAGCTAACTATGGCTACACCTTC. Protein product: CASSYGKANYGYTF.

The V gene is TRBV6-5, the J gene TRBJ2-1, with D perhaps given as TRBD1 or TRBD2 (7 bases each). V shed 11 bases and J shed 4 bases, with 18 bases lying between them. Germline lookup yields CDR1 MNHEY and CDR2 SVGAGI. This CDR3 comprises 14 residues. CDR3 bases: TGTGCCGTCAGGGGGAGGGGATTTTACAATGAGCAGTTCTTC. Its translation is CAVRGRGFYNEQFF.

V gene TRBV5-6 combines with J gene TRBJ1-2; D gene uncertain. Germline V gives CDR1 SGHDT, CDR2 YYEEEE. The CDR3 has 12 residues. V was shortened by 4 bases and J by 4 bases, with 8 bases between the two germline ends. CDR3 DNA sequence: TGTGCCAGCAGCCAACAGTCCTATGGCTACACCTTC. This codes for CASSQQSYGYTF.

This chain links TRBV25-1 with TRBJ1-6; the match to TRBD1 covers 7 bases. This CDR3 comprises 16 residues. The germline V gene has CDR1 MGHDK and CDR2 SYGVNS. With V trimmed by 5 bases and J by 5 bases, 9 bases remained unmatched. CDR3 sequence: CASSRETGRDNSPLHF. Here the CDR3 DNA reads TGTGCCAGCAGTAGGGAGACAGGGCGGGATAATTCACCCCTCCACTTT. Full variable domain (rest looked up from reference TRBV25-1 and TRBJ1-6): EADIYQTPRYLVIGTGKKITLECSQTMGHDKMYWYQQDPGMELHLIHYSYGVNSTEKGDLSSESTVSRIRTEHFPLTLESARPSHTSQYLCASSRETGRDNSPLHFGNGTRLTVT.

The J gene is TRBJ1-1, the V gene TRBV7-3; D is uncertain. This CDR3 is 14 amino acids long. The V end was cut by 4 bases, the J end by 1 base, with 10 bases between. Looked up from germline, CDR1 is SGHTA and CDR2 is FQGTGA. The chain's CDR3 is CASSSGLANTEAFF. CDR3 coding DNA: TGTGCCAGCAGCTCAGGATTAGCGAACACTGAAGCTTTCTTT.

This clone occurred once. This chain connects TRBV27 to TRBJ1-6; maybe TRBD1 (6 bases). This CDR3 is built from 14 residues. CDR1 MNHEY and CDR2 SMNVEV come from the germline V gene (reference sequence). The ends were cut back, 5 bases at V and 6 bases at J, with 11 bases in the middle. The CDR3 here is CASSAGGPNSPLHF. DNA of the CDR3: TGTGCCAGCAGTGCCGGGGGCCCTAATTCACCCCTCCACTTT.

The V and J genes are TRBV25-1 and TRBJ1-1; possibly TRBD1 for D (5 bases). The CDR3 consists of 15 residues. V was pared by 7 bases and J by 2 bases, with 17 bases between. CDR1 and CDR2 from the germline V gene are MGHDK and SYGVNS. The CDR3 nucleotides read TGTGCCAGCACCCTAGGGGCGGGGGTTAACACTGAAGCTTTCTTT. This gives the protein CASTLGAGVNTEAFF.

This chain uses TRBV6-1 with TRBJ2-7; D is unclear. Between the trimmed V and J ends, which lost 4 bases and 3 bases, there was a span of 7 bases. The CDR3 consists of 12 residues. Germline CDR1 and CDR2: MNHNS and SASEGT. The CDR3 coding sequence is TGTGCCAGCAGTGCTGATAGCTACGAGCAGTACGTC. It translates to CASSADSYEQYV.

J is TRBJ1-1 and V is TRBV5-6; a possible D gene is TRBD1 (5 bases). The CDR3 totals 15 residues. The germline V and J ends were trimmed by 1 base and 1 base, with 11 bases remaining between them. From germline, CDR1 is SGHDT and CDR2 YYEEEE. This chain's CDR3 is CASSLLGVSNTEAFF. Written as DNA, the CDR3 is TGTGCCAGCAGCTTGTTGGGGGTATCGAACACTGAAGCTTTCTTT.

A few counts support this clone. This chain connects TRBV7-2 to TRBJ2-5; D might be TRBD2 (5 bases). The CDR3 has 14 amino acids. Germline CDR1 SGHTA, CDR2 FQGNSA. Deletions cut 1 base from V and 4 bases from J, with 10 bases between. The CDR3 DNA is TGTGCCAGCAGCTTAGGAGGGCTGGGAGAGACCCAGTACTTC. It encodes CASSLGGLGETQYF.

CDR3 coding DNA: TGTGCCAGCAGCGTAGATGGGGGGTCCGGAAACACCATATATTTT. Its protein product is CASSVDGGSGNTIYF. This chain joins TRBV9 and TRBJ1-3; tentatively, D is TRBD1 (5 bases). Trimming pared 0 bases from V and 4 bases from J, leaving 11 bases between. This CDR3 contains 15 residues. CDR1 and CDR2 (germline): SGDLS, YYNGEE.

Of note for this clone: A much larger clone lies a single base off, so this may be a read error. The chain links TRBV29-1 to TRBJ1-1; TRBD1 is a possible D gene (6 bases). The V end lost 7 bases, the J end lost 2 bases, and 17 bases lay between the germline ends. Germline lookup yields CDR1 SQVTM and CDR2 ANQGSEA. CDR3 size: 14 residues. CDR3: CSGRGGGINTEAFF. The CDR3 nucleotides read TGCAGCGGCCGGGGGGGCGGCATAAACACTGAAGCTTTCTTT.

This clone was recorded only once. The chain joins TRBV12-5 to TRBJ2-3; either TRBD1 or TRBD2 may supply D (5 bases each). The CDR3 loop spans 13 amino acids. The germline CDR1 and CDR2 sequences are LGHNT and FRNRAP. V dropped 4 bases and J dropped 2 bases, with 7 bases sitting between them. CDR3 coding DNA: TGTGCTAGTGGTTGGGGGAACACAGATACGCAGTATTTT. It translates to CASGWGNTDTQYF.

The V call is TRBV7-9, the J call TRBJ2-3, with TRBD1 identical over 8 bases. Germline loops: CDR1 SEHNR, CDR2 FQNEAQ (reference sequence). J gave up 0 bases and V 0 bases, and 5 bases lay outside the gene matches. This CDR3 is 17 amino acids long. The CDR3 nucleotides read TGTGCCAGCAGCTTAGCGCGGCAGGGGGCTAGCACAGATACGCAGTATTTT. This translates into CASSLARQGASTDTQYF.

This clone was observed a handful of times. The chain links TRBV7-2 to TRBJ2-5, with D perhaps being TRBD1 or TRBD2 (7 bases each). The V gene's germline CDR1 is SGHTA and CDR2 FQGNSA. V shed 4 bases and J shed 5 bases, with 23 bases lying between them. The CDR3 spans 17 residues. CDR3 bases: TGTGCCAGCAGCTCAGGAGGGGGAGGGGGCCTCGGGGAGACCCAGTACTTC. Translated, it gives CASSSGGGGGLGETQYF.

The chain is built from TRBV27 and TRBJ1-3; D might be TRBD1 (5 bases). Trimming shortened V by 8 bases and J by 2 bases, and 7 bases separated the two germline ends. Germline V CDR1 and CDR2: MNHEY, SMNVEV (reference sequence). This CDR3 is built from 12 residues. The CDR3 here is CASWTTGNTIYF. The CDR3 nucleotides are TGTGCCAGCTGGACAACTGGAAACACCATATATTTT.

This clone has just a few counts. The chain employs TRBV7-2 and TRBJ2-1; 15 bases line up with TRBD2. Germline assignment: CDR1 SGHTA and CDR2 FQGNSA. Losses at the gene ends were 4 bases for V and 8 bases for J; bases not matched to a gene: 6. The CDR3 contains 16 residues. The CDR3 nucleotides read TGTGCCAGCAGCTCGGGACTAGCGGGGGGCGGGTATGAGCAGTTCTTC. It is translated as CASSSGLAGGGYEQFF.

The chain combines TRBV7-3 with TRBJ2-2; D perhaps matches TRBD2 (6 bases). Trimming removed 5 bases at V and 1 base at J, with 11 bases between. The CDR3 contains 15 residues. Looked up from germline, CDR1 is SGHTA and CDR2 is FQGTGA. CDR3 sequence (DNA): TGTGCCAGCAGCCCAGGACTATTGAACACCGGGGAGCTGTTTTTT. Translating it yields CASSPGLLNTGELFF.

This sequence joins TRBV27 and TRBJ2-1; 10 nucleotides agree with TRBD2. V dropped 6 bases and J dropped 4; count of bases not matched to a gene: 6. The CDR3 is 15 amino acids. Germline V CDR1 and CDR2: MNHEY, SMNVEV (reference sequence). Written as DNA, the CDR3 is TGTGCCAGCAGCCCGGGACTAGCGTGGTACAATGAGCAGTTCTTC. Encoded protein: CASSPGLAWYNEQFF.

V usage is TRBV6-5 and J usage is TRBJ1-5, with D unresolved. Germline V CDR1 and CDR2: MNHEY, SVGAGI. Trimming cost V 0 bases and J 6 bases, with 12 bases left between them. The CDR3 spans 15 residues. CDR3 protein: CASSYSWEGSQPQHF. The DNA for the CDR3 is TGTGCCAGCAGTTACTCGTGGGAGGGTAGTCAGCCCCAGCATTTT.

The rearrangement links TRBV5-4 to TRBJ2-5, with a tentative D call TRBD1 (6 bases). CDR3 length equals 14 residues. Trimming cost V 3 bases and J 5 bases, with 14 bases left between them. In germline, CDR1 is SGHNT, CDR2 YYREEE (reference sequence). This CDR3 reads CASSSWTAGETQYF. CDR3 bases: TGTGCCAGCAGCTCCTGGACAGCCGGGGAGACCCAGTACTTC.

The genes are TRBV30 and TRBJ1-1, with a tentative D call TRBD1 (5 bases). The V end was cut by 2 bases, the J end by 3 bases, with 10 bases between. This CDR3 comprises 13 residues. Germline loops: CDR1 GTSNPN, CDR2 SVGIG (reference sequence). Here the CDR3 reads CAWSRGRDTEAFF. CDR3 coding DNA: TGTGCCTGGAGTCGTGGCAGGGACACTGAAGCTTTCTTT. Drawing the rest from reference TRBV30 and TRBJ1-1, the complete variable domain is SQTIHQWPATLVQPVGSPLSLECTVEGTSNPNLYWYRQAAGRGLQLLFYSVGIGQISSEVPQNLSASRPQDRQFILSSKKLLLSDSGFYLCAWSRGRDTEAFFGQGTRLTVV.